This T cell receptor beta chain comes out of a study of shared clonotypes between healthy human individuals. Trimming took off 4 bases at V and 2 bases at J, with 12 bases between the two ends. The CDR3 sequence is 14 residues long. Germline CDR1 is MNHEY and CDR2 is SVGAGI. Some clones are missing from TCRdb's copy, which holds only in-frame ones; the method was immunoSEQ multiplex PCR. The sample holds 2 million to 3 million clones, approximately 93% seen once. The source is a man aged 18 to 35 in good health. Some clones in this sample may be carry-over from other donors' samples. The rearrangement uses TRBV6-5 and TRBJ2-7; either TRBD1 or TRBD2 may fit D (5 bases each). Specimen: naive CD4+ T cells from PBMCs. As for subset: CD45RA+ positively selected. CDR3 sequence: CASSSPGTPYEQYF. CDR3 in DNA: TGTGCCAGCAGTTCCCCCGGGACCCCCTACGAGCAGTACTTC.